This T cell receptor (beta chain) came from a study of blood T cell repertoires in COVID-19. About the study: PBMCs, B-cell-depleted T cells, or T cells provided the cDNA or gDNA that made up the material.

Clones were read by immunoSEQ multiplex PCR, and TCRdb kept only the in-frame ones, dropping some. The table records 100,000 to 150,000 clones, over 65% of them present only once. The CDR3 loop spans 15 amino acids. V lost 4 bases and J lost 5; bases outside the gene matches: 11. Germline lookup yields CDR1 SGHTS and CDR2 YDEGEE. The chain uses TRBV5-8 and TRBJ2-5; TRBD1 matches 7 bases. The sequencing sample was made of peripheral blood. This TCR came from a woman in her 70s with acute or convalescent COVID-19. CDR3 sequence (DNA): TGTGCCAGCAGCCCCCTGGGACAGCTTGGGGAGACCCAGTACTTC. This gives the protein CASSPLGQLGETQYF. Looking up the rest from reference TRBV5-8 and TRBJ2-5 gives the full variable domain: EAGVTQSPTHLIKTRGQQATLRCSPISGHTSVYWYQQALGLGLQFLLWYDEGEERNRGNFPPRFSGRQFPNYSSELNVNALELEDSALYLCASSPLGQLGETQYFGPGTRLLVL.